These 16 T cell receptor beta chains were all obtained from the same sample, sequenced in a study of T cells in localized non-small cell lung cancer. Assay used: immunoSEQ multiplex PCR; TCRdb lists only in-frame clones, some missing. The sample lists tens of thousands of clones, 87% occurring once. Sequencing used peripheral blood, obtained before any cancer treatment. The receptors derive from a man between 40 and 70 years old with stage I squamous cell lung carcinoma.

This sequence joins TRBV16 and TRBJ1-1; D is unresolved. Trimming removed 2 bases from V and 3 bases from J, with 7 bases in between. The CDR3 runs 13 residues. Germline-derived CDR1 and CDR2 are KGHSY and FQNENV. The CDR3 spells CASSQKGYTEAFF. The CDR3 DNA follows: TGTGCCAGCAGCCAAAAAGGGTACACTGAAGCTTTCTTT.

The chain joins TRBV14 to TRBJ1-6, with D possibly being TRBD1 (5 bases). Germline assignment: CDR1 SGHDN and CDR2 FVKESK. The CDR3 length is 15 residues. Trimming removed 4 bases from V and 6 bases from J, with 13 bases in between. CDR3 protein: CASSPLGVFNSPLHF. Written as DNA, the CDR3 is TGTGCCAGCAGCCCACTGGGGGTCTTTAATTCACCCCTCCACTTT.

The V and J genes are TRBV27 and TRBJ1-6; D might be TRBD1 (5 bases). Germline-derived CDR1 and CDR2 are MNHEY and SMNVEV (reference sequence). CDR3 length: 16 residues. Trimming left V 8 bases short and J 0 bases short, with 14 bases between. The CDR3: CASGPHRTSYNSPLHF. The CDR3 DNA reads TGTGCCAGCGGACCTCACAGGACCTCCTATAATTCACCCCTCCACTTT.

This chain links TRBV19 with TRBJ2-7; 9 bases fit TRBD2. Trimming took 8 bases from V and 0 from J; bases not matched to a gene: 5. CDR1 and CDR2 (germline): LNHDA, SQIVND (reference sequence). This CDR3 comprises 14 residues. CDR3 in amino acids: CASGAGGSSYEQYF. The CDR3 DNA follows: TGTGCCAGTGGAGCGGGGGGAAGCTCCTACGAGCAGTACTTC.

This clone appeared a few times. V gene TRBV5-4 combines with J gene TRBJ1-1; no reliable D call. Germline V gene data show CDR1 as SGHNT and CDR2 as YYREEE (reference sequence). Between the trimmed V and J ends, which lost 4 bases and 6 bases, there was a span of 13 bases. This CDR3 spans 13 amino acids. The CDR3 protein is CASSLRPQAEAFF. CDR3 bases: TGTGCCAGCAGCCTCCGCCCCCAGGCTGAAGCTTTCTTT. Full variable domain (outside the CDR3, taken from reference TRBV5-4 and TRBJ1-1): ETGVTQSPTHLIKTRGQQVTLRCSSQSGHNTVSWYQQALGQGPQFIFQYYREEENGRGNFPPRFSGLQFPNYSSELNVNALELDDSALYLCASSLRPQAEAFFGQGTRLTVV.

The rearrangement links TRBV6-1 to TRBJ2-5; D perhaps matches TRBD1 (6 bases). The germline V and J ends were trimmed by 8 bases and 1 base, with 14 bases remaining between them. CDR1 is MNHNS, CDR2 SASEGT, per germline. CDR3 length: 14 amino acids. The CDR3 DNA is TGTGCCAGCGGAACTCGGACAGTCCAAGAGACCCAGTACTTC. Its protein is CASGTRTVQETQYF.

The chain couples TRBV6-5 to TRBJ1-1, with D possibly matching TRBD1 (6 bases). Germline V gene data show CDR1 as MNHEY and CDR2 as SVGAGI. Trimming shortened V by 3 bases and J by 1 base, and 15 bases separated the two germline ends. The CDR3 has 16 amino acids. The CDR3 bases are TGTGCCAGCAGTTATTCATCCGGGACACCGAACACTGAAGCTTTCTTT. It translates to CASSYSSGTPNTEAFF.

V and J are TRBV5-6 and TRBJ1-1; D is ambiguous. The CDR3 consists of 15 residues. CDR1 and CDR2 (germline): SGHDT, YYEEEE. V was shortened by 5 bases and J by 4 bases, with 18 bases between the two germline ends. For the CDR3, the DNA is TGTGCCAGCAGTCCTTGGATTAGGGAGTTCACTGAAGCTTTCTTT. It codes for CASSPWIREFTEAFF. Variable domain in full (rest from reference TRBV5-6 and TRBJ1-1): DAGVTQSPTHLIKTRGQQVTLRCSPKSGHDTVSWYQQALGQGPQFIFQYYEEEERQRGNFPDRFSGHQFPNYSSELNVNALLLGDSALYLCASSPWIREFTEAFFGQGTRLTVV.

Written as DNA, the CDR3 is TGTGCCAGCAGTTGGGACACGAGGGGCTACACCTTC. As protein: CASSWDTRGYTF. The rearrangement joins TRBV6-5 to TRBJ1-2, with D perhaps matching TRBD1 (6 bases). CDR1 is MNHEY and CDR2 is SVGAGI in the germline V gene. The V end lost 4 bases, the J end lost 8 bases, and 11 bases lay between the germline ends. The CDR3 totals 12 residues.

The rearrangement joins TRBV20-1 to TRBJ2-4; D is unresolved. Trimming left V 1 base short and J 9 bases short, with 4 bases between. CDR3 length: 10 residues. Germline values: CDR1 DFQATT, CDR2 SNEGSKA (reference sequence). The CDR3 sequence: CSARAFIQYF. CDR3 nucleotide sequence: TGCAGTGCTAGAGCCTTCATTCAGTACTTC.

The sample holds a few counts of this clone. The chain employs TRBV19 and TRBJ1-1; D remains ambiguous. The CDR3 runs 13 residues. Per germline, CDR1 LNHDA and CDR2 SQIVND (reference sequence). V lost 4 bases and J 5 bases, leaving 11 bases between the germline ends. The DNA for the CDR3 is TGTGCCAGTAGTAAGACGGTTCAAACTGAAGCTTTCTTT. Translated: CASSKTVQTEAFF. Filled out from reference TRBV19 and TRBJ1-1, the complete variable domain reads DGGITQSPKYLFRKEGQNVTLSCEQNLNHDAMYWYRQDPGQGLRLIYYSQIVNDFQKGDIAEGYSVSREKKESFPLTVTSAQKNPTAFYLCASSKTVQTEAFFGQGTRLTVV.

Notes on this clone: Other DNA sequences in the same sample also yield this CDR3. The J gene is TRBJ2-5, the V gene TRBV7-2; the D gene is possibly TRBD1 (5 bases). V was clipped by 2 bases and J by 5 bases, with 9 bases between them. The V gene's germline CDR1 is SGHTA and CDR2 FQGNSA. This CDR3 comprises 13 residues. CDR3 sequence (DNA): TGTGCCAGCAGCTTACAGGGTCGGGAGACCCAGTACTTC. Its translation is CASSLQGRETQYF. Filled out from reference TRBV7-2 and TRBJ2-5, the complete variable domain reads GAGVSQSPSNKVTEKGKDVELRCDPISGHTALYWYRQSLGQGLEFLIYFQGNSAPDKSGLPSDRFSAERTGGSVSTLTIQRTQQEDSAVYLCASSLQGRETQYFGPGTRLLVL.

The CDR3 nucleotides are TGCAGTGCTATGCCTGGGTACGAGCAGTACTTC. It yields the protein CSAMPGYEQYF. V is TRBV20-1 and J is TRBJ2-7; D unclear. Germline assignment: CDR1 DFQATT and CDR2 SNEGSKA (reference sequence). The CDR3 runs to 11 residues. Trimming cost V 4 bases and J 4 bases, with 8 bases left between them.

This clone occurred once. The V call is TRBV5-6, the J call TRBJ2-1; tentatively, D is TRBD1 or TRBD2 (5 bases each). CDR1 is SGHDT, CDR2 YYEEEE, per germline. This CDR3 has 14 amino acids. The V and J ends lost 6 bases and 0 bases respectively, with 10 bases between them. CDR3 coding DNA: TGTGCCAGCATGTCAGGGAGCTCCTACAATGAGCAGTTCTTC. This codes for CASMSGSSYNEQFF.

The rearrangement joins TRBV21-1 to TRBJ1-1; no check of the table's D call, TRBD1, against the DNA was made. TRBV21-1 is assigned pseudogene status. CDR3 length: 16 amino acids. The CDR3 DNA is TGTGCCAGCAGCAAATGCAGGGGGCGGGTGAACACTGAAGCTTTCTTT. This gives the protein CASSKCRGRVNTEAFF.

V usage is TRBV15 and J usage is TRBJ2-1; the D gene is possibly TRBD1 (7 bases). The CDR3 loop spans 14 amino acids. Germline CDR1 LNHNV, CDR2 YYDKDF (reference sequence). Trimming removed 6 bases from V and 2 bases from J, with 11 bases in between. The chain's CDR3 is CATRGGTAYNEQFF. The DNA for the CDR3 is TGTGCCACCAGAGGAGGGACAGCCTACAATGAGCAGTTCTTC. The whole variable domain, remainder taken from reference TRBV15 and TRBJ2-1, is DAMVIQNPRYQVTQFGKPVTLSCSQTLNHNVMYWYQQKSSQAPKLLFHYYDKDFNNEADTPDNFQSRRPNTSFCFLDIRSPGLGDTAMYLCATRGGTAYNEQFFGPGTRLTVL.